These 24 T cell receptor beta chains originate from one sample sequenced in a study of blood T cell repertoires in COVID-19. TCRdb keeps only in-frame clones here, not all; method: immunoSEQ multiplex PCR. The table includes roughly 96,000 clones, 82% detected once. The sequenced sample consisted of peripheral blood. The source of these receptors is a man older than 75 with acute or convalescent COVID-19.

Details on this clone: Because the CDR3's place on the DNA is in doubt, the DNA is left out and the CDR3 is given as listed by TCRdb. V gene TRBV28 combines with J gene TRBJ1-2; TRBD1, the table's D call, was not compared with the DNA. CDR1 is MDHEN, CDR2 SYDVKM, per germline. With termini counted, the CDR3 has 15 amino acids. The chain's CDR3 is CASSSSDRQRAGYTF.

This chain joins TRBV25-1 and TRBJ2-5, with D unclear. Per germline, CDR1 MGHDK and CDR2 SYGVNS. This CDR3 spans 14 amino acids. V was trimmed by 5 bases and J by 1 base, leaving 11 bases between them. The CDR3 DNA sequence: TGTGCCAGCAGTCCCGCCGGAGCCCAAGAGACCCAGTACTTC. Translating it yields CASSPAGAQETQYF.

The chain links TRBV6-5 to TRBJ2-7; maybe TRBD1 (6 bases). Germline CDR1 reads MNHEY; CDR2 reads SVGAGI. CDR3 length equals 15 residues. V was trimmed by 2 bases and J by 3 bases, leaving 14 bases between them. In DNA, the CDR3 is TGTGCCAGCAGTTACCCCCGGGGACAAGACTACGAGCAGTACTTC. As protein: CASSYPRGQDYEQYF.

The genes are TRBV29-1 and TRBJ2-7, with D unclear. The germline CDR1 and CDR2 sequences are SQVTM and ANQGSEA. Trimming removed 4 bases at V and 3 bases at J, with 10 bases between. The CDR3 totals 12 residues. DNA for the CDR3: TGCAGCGTTGCTCAGGTCAACTACGAGCAGTACTTC. Its protein product is CSVAQVNYEQYF.

The gene calls are TRBV14 and TRBJ2-7, with 8 bases lining up with TRBD1. Trimming took 3 bases from V and 1 from J; bases not matched to a gene: 11. Germline-derived CDR1 and CDR2 are SGHDN and FVKESK. The CDR3 totals 17 residues. CDR3 amino acids: CASSQFPGGATSYEQYF. The CDR3 coding sequence is TGTGCCAGCAGCCAGTTCCCAGGGGGCGCGACTTCCTACGAGCAGTACTTC.

This clone was counted a single time. The chain links TRBV29-1 to TRBJ1-5; D unresolved. The V gene lost 1 base and the J gene lost 8 bases, with 9 bases spanning the gap. CDR1 is SQVTM and CDR2 is ANQGSEA in the germline V gene. The CDR3 totals 12 residues. CDR3: CSVEGEGEPQHF. In nucleotides, the CDR3 is TGCAGCGTTGAAGGGGAGGGCGAGCCCCAGCATTTT.

The chain uses TRBV6-1 and TRBJ1-5; weak D call: TRBD1 (5 bases). Trimming left V 1 base short and J 3 bases short, with 13 bases between. The CDR3 spans 16 residues. Per germline, CDR1 MNHNS and CDR2 SASEGT. The CDR3 sequence: CASSEGDSWLNQPQHF. In DNA, the CDR3 is TGTGCCAGCAGTGAAGGAGACAGTTGGCTCAATCAGCCCCAGCATTTT.

The rearrangement uses TRBV24-1 and TRBJ2-1; D unclear. Germline V gene sequence: CDR1 KGHDR, CDR2 SFDVKD. CDR3 length: 14 amino acids. V lost 1 base and J lost 10, with 13 bases in between. The CDR3 reads CATSDFKIQWEQFF. In nucleotides, the CDR3 is TGTGCCACCAGTGATTTTAAGATACAATGGGAGCAGTTCTTC.

V usage is TRBV7-9 and J usage is TRBJ2-6, with TRBD2 as a possible D gene (5 bases). Germline V lookup: CDR1 SEHNR, CDR2 FQNEAQ (reference sequence). Trimming left V 2 bases short and J 4 bases short, with 9 bases between. The CDR3 is 15 amino acids. The CDR3 loop is CASSLRTAGANVLTF. The CDR3 DNA follows: TGTGCCAGCAGCTTACGGACTGCAGGGGCCAACGTCCTGACTTTC.

The chain is built from TRBV10-3 and TRBJ2-1, with TRBD1 identical over 9 bases. The CDR3 has 14 amino acids. CDR1 is ENHRY, CDR2 SYGVKD, per germline. Unmatched junction bases numbered 9, after V lost 6 bases and J lost 9 bases. The CDR3 is CAISPGTGMGEQFF. CDR3 DNA sequence: TGTGCCATCAGCCCCGGGACAGGGATGGGTGAGCAGTTCTTC.

Notes on this clone: Other DNA sequences from this sample encode an identical CDR3 as well. The rearrangement uses TRBV4-1 and TRBJ1-2; TRBD1 agrees at 7 bases. The germline V gene encodes CDR1 MGHRA and CDR2 YSYEKL. The CDR3 is 15 amino acids. Germline trimming cut 4 bases from V and 2 bases from J; bases unmatched to any gene: 7. CDR3 sequence reads: CASSPDRDRNYGYTF. For the CDR3, the DNA is TGCGCCAGCAGCCCTGACCGGGACAGAAACTATGGCTACACCTTC.

This clone was counted only a few times. This chain links TRBV11-2 with TRBJ2-1, with TRBD2 matching over 12 bases. The CDR3 is 15 residues long. From germline, CDR1 is SGHAT and CDR2 FQNNGV. V gave up 5 bases and J gave up 8 bases; unmatched junction bases: 7. The CDR3 region is CASSAGTSGLHEQFF. The CDR3 DNA reads as TGTGCCAGCAGCGCAGGGACTAGCGGGCTCCATGAGCAGTTCTTC.

V usage is TRBV9 and J usage is TRBJ1-1; no clear D. The CDR3 extends over 15 amino acids. The V gene lost 2 bases and the J gene lost 0 bases, with 11 bases spanning the gap. Per germline, CDR1 SGDLS and CDR2 YYNGEE. In DNA form, the CDR3 reads TGTGCCAGCAGCGTTGGCAACCGCATGAACACTGAAGCTTTCTTT. This translates into CASSVGNRMNTEAFF.

The gene calls are TRBV12-5 and TRBJ1-2, with D perhaps TRBD1 (6 bases). The germline gives CDR1 LGHNT, CDR2 FRNRAP. V dropped 3 bases and J dropped 0 bases, with 8 bases sitting between them. CDR3 length: 14 residues. The CDR3 region has the DNA TGTGCTAGTGGTTTTGGGACACCTAACTATGGCTACACCTTC. Translation: CASGFGTPNYGYTF.

The V call is TRBV27, the J call TRBJ1-2, with D possibly TRBD1 on 6 matching bases. Germline V gene sequence: CDR1 MNHEY, CDR2 SMNVEV (reference sequence). V lost 6 bases to trimming and J lost 0 bases, with 11 bases between them. CDR3 length: 14 residues. This CDR3 reads CASRGHQSNYGYTF. CDR3 sequence (DNA): TGTGCCAGCAGGGGACACCAATCTAACTATGGCTACACCTTC.

The chain couples TRBV5-6 to TRBJ2-6; TRBD2 agrees at 8 bases. Germline-derived CDR1 and CDR2 are SGHDT and YYEEEE. CDR3 length: 17 amino acids. V lost 6 bases and J lost 2; bases outside the gene matches: 10. In nucleotides, the CDR3 is TGTGCCAGCATTAGGAGGGGCGGGAGGACTGGGGCCAACGTCCTGACTTTC. Its protein is CASIRRGGRTGANVLTF. Full variable domain (missing parts from reference TRBV5-6 and TRBJ2-6): DAGVTQSPTHLIKTRGQQVTLRCSPKSGHDTVSWYQQALGQGPQFIFQYYEEEERQRGNFPDRFSGHQFPNYSSELNVNALLLGDSALYLCASIRRGGRTGANVLTFGAGSRLTVL.

This clone has just a few counts. The chain has TRBV7-2 and TRBJ1-1, with no clear D. Trimming took off 5 bases at V and 4 bases at J, with 23 bases between the two ends. Germline-derived CDR1 and CDR2 are SGHTA and FQGNSA. CDR3 size: 17 residues. The CDR3 loop reads CASSLLTSQWSGTEAFF. DNA for the CDR3: TGTGCCAGCAGCCTACTAACTTCGCAGTGGTCGGGCACTGAAGCTTTCTTT. The full variable domain, rest sourced from reference TRBV7-2 and TRBJ1-1, is GAGVSQSPSNKVTEKGKDVELRCDPISGHTALYWYRQSLGQGLEFLIYFQGNSAPDKSGLPSDRFSAERTGGSVSTLTIQRTQQEDSAVYLCASSLLTSQWSGTEAFFGQGTRLTVV.

The chain has TRBV5-3 and TRBJ2-5; 8 bases align to TRBD1. TRBV5-3 carries the ORF label, with uncertain function. Losses at the gene ends were 3 bases for V and 2 bases for J; bases not matched to a gene: 6. The CDR3 totals 15 residues. The CDR3 DNA sequence: TGTGCCAGAAGCTACCAGGGGGCGCGGCAAGAGACCCAGTACTTC. Its protein product is CARSYQGARQETQYF.

This clone appeared a few times. The chain has TRBV11-2 and TRBJ2-2, with 9 bases that match TRBD2. V dropped 4 bases and J dropped 4; count of bases not matched to a gene: 10. The CDR3 sequence is 17 residues long. CDR1 is SGHAT and CDR2 is FQNNGV in the germline V gene. The CDR3 spells CASSSPRGGRGTGELFF. Here the CDR3 DNA reads TGTGCCAGCAGCTCGCCCAGGGGCGGGAGGGGCACCGGGGAGCTGTTTTTT.

The chain combines TRBV10-1 with TRBJ2-7; 9 bases fit TRBD1. There are 14 residues in the CDR3. The germline V gene encodes CDR1 WNHNN and CDR2 SYGVQD (reference sequence). With 4 bases clipped from V and 4 bases from J, the junction kept 5 bases outside the gene matches. CDR3 nucleotide sequence: TGCGCCAGCAGTGCCCCGGGACAGGGTTACGAGCAGTACTTC. Its protein is CASSAPGQGYEQYF.

The chain recombines TRBV11-2 with TRBJ2-6; D perhaps matches TRBD2 (6 bases). The length of the CDR3 is 17 residues. With 1 base removed from V and 7 bases from J, the gap between germline ends came to 17 bases. CDR1 SGHAT and CDR2 FQNNGV come from the germline V gene. The CDR3 region has the DNA TGTGCCAGCAGCTTAGCAGGTCGGAGGGCCAGAGCCAACGTCCTGACTTTC. Its translation: CASSLAGRRARANVLTF.

The V gene is TRBV2, the J gene TRBJ1-4, with 8 bases aligning to TRBD1. V trimming: 9 bases; J trimming: 5 bases; junction bases outside the gene matches: 5. CDR1 is SNHLY and CDR2 is FYNNEI in the germline V gene. There are 13 residues in the CDR3. The CDR3 DNA reads as TGTGCCAGTAAGACAGGGGCGAATGAAAAACTGTTTTTT. It specifies CASKTGANEKLFF.

This clone was detected many times. CDR3 nucleotide sequence: TGTGCCAGTAGTACCATCATAGGAAGGGGACAGGGTGTTCAGCCCCAGCATTTT. Protein product: CASSTIIGRGQGVQPQHF. The chain joins TRBV19 to TRBJ1-5; 9 bases match TRBD1. This CDR3 is built from 18 residues. Germline V gene sequence: CDR1 LNHDA, CDR2 SQIVND (reference sequence). Trimming at V came to 4 bases and at J to 6 bases, leaving 16 bases not matched to a gene.

The CDR3 is CASSLAMSGGSKNIQYF. The CDR3 region has the DNA TGTGCCAGCAGCTTAGCGATGTCAGGGGGATCCAAAAACATTCAGTACTTC. The chain recombines TRBV7-2 with TRBJ2-4, with 7 bases lining up with TRBD1. The germline V gene has CDR1 SGHTA and CDR2 FQGNSA. Trimming cost V 0 bases and J 2 bases; bases outside gene matches: 7. The CDR3 extends over 17 amino acids.